This T cell receptor beta chain was sequenced during a study of cytomegalovirus exposure and HLA in healthy donors (TCRdb year 2017). In the study overall: An earlier analysis of approximately 640 of the donors reported 250 to 350 Gb of sequence data and 117 million unique TCR beta sequences from roughly 180 million T cells. Rather than drawing on any new phenotypic data, the later analysis identified candidate immune exposures from TCR beta sequences and the way those sequences occurred across donors. The study aimed to test whether cataloging public T cell receptors could reveal signatures of past pathogen exposure. To decide whether each TCR beta V gene segment behaved as functional or pseudogenic, an earlier analysis of some 600 of the donors relied on high-throughput TCR beta sequencing. A few DR-DQ haplotypes were treated as single units for association and clustering because of strong linkage in the cohort. All discovery cohort repertoires had been generated using a single sequencing platform. In a later analysis, previously published TCR beta repertoires from 500 to 750 donors were re-analyzed and high-resolution HLA genotyping was added so that TCR occurrence patterns could be studied. Along with the roughly 710-subject first cohort, a separate validation cohort of over a hundred different subjects was used. Among about 360 genotyped donors of the cohort, an average of roughly 240,000 unique TCR beta nucleotide sequences were sequenced per donor, roughly a sixth of them non-productive. Of the roughly 400 genotyped donors, approximately 83% fell in the genetic ancestry cluster associated with self-reported Caucasian donors. To predict cytomegalovirus infection status, the study brought together high-throughput TCR immunosequencing, statistical association of individual TCRs with disease status, and machine learning. Class I and class II HLA loci were covered by the typing at four-digit resolution. The number of typed donors differed by locus: roughly 629-640 for A, B, C, DRB1 and DQB1; some 540 for DQA1; fewer than 610 for DPA1; and roughly 450 for DPB1. In a later genetic analysis, genome-wide SNP genotypes for 398 of the 666 donors were used, and that subset was treated as a discovery cohort. An early release covering 550 to 700 HLA-typed donors comprised around 300 gigabases of sequencing data and about 90 million unique TCR sequences. Using immunosequencing, the study profiled T cell repertoires from some 670 subjects and related those repertoires to cytomegalovirus serostatus. Donor age, sex, ethnicity and CMV serostatus were collected together with the repertoire data.

The full study reports these points: Several of the top co-occurrence clusters appeared to be linked to parvovirus B19, influenza, CMV and Epstein-Barr virus, according to a later analysis. A further reported finding was that TCR beta sequences accurately predicted the HLA-A and HLA-B alleles for most subjects in the first cohort. A few of the identified cytomegalovirus-associated TCR beta chains were confirmed in vitro to be specific for cytomegalovirus antigens. Presence/absence analyses assumed roughly uniform sequencing depth across donors, an assumption that may not hold. It was suggested by the authors that the approach could potentially be generalized to other disease states and immunological phenotypes. In an earlier analysis of approximately 590 of the donors, most TCR beta V segments appeared in productive rearrangements about 87% or about 30% of the time, broadly matching IMGT annotations. Compared with equally common non-associated chains, HLA-associated TCR beta chains in a later analysis were more clonally expanded and had lower generation probabilities. According to a later analysis, most CMV-associated TCR beta chains appeared to be HLA-restricted, and the HLA associations seemed to be driven largely by CMV exposure. CMV serostatus was the only immune exposure information available for the cohort. In a later analysis, some 18,000 TCR beta sequences were associated with specific HLA alleles at a false discovery rate of 0.05. Because counts were too low, roughly 18 rarely observed V segments, including chromosome 9 orphons, were left out of the earlier analysis of over 550 of the donors. The study gave a list of about 150 TCR beta chains associated with cytomegalovirus. An association between a missense DCLRE1C variant and V-gene and J-gene trimming of TCR beta chains was found in a later genetic analysis and replicated in an independent cohort. According to a later analysis, TCR association rates differed among HLA loci, with DRB1 alleles showing the most associated TCRs and HLA-C alleles showing the fewest. A cluster of highly shared sequence variants was judged likely to represent a technical artifact of the sequencing pipeline. Strong co-occurrence of HLA alleles, especially DR and DQ, made assigning TCR associations to individual alleles difficult. In this cohort, only TCR beta chains were sequenced, and detectable features were limited by the absence of alpha or paired-chain data. Cytomegalovirus status was reported to be diagnosed by the classifier with high specificity and sensitivity in both the original and validation cohorts. Because some donors lacked HLA typing at each locus, the association tests relied only on the typed subset. Most TCR sequences were seen in very few donors, while some public TCRs were found in many individuals. According to a later genetic analysis, donors in an Asian-associated ancestry cluster had fewer N-insertions in productive TCRs than the approximately 630-donor mean. Linkage disequilibrium might explain the correlated functional status among segregating V segments, but an unknown experimental factor could not be ruled out.

The cohort comprised approximately 700 healthy bone marrow donors. At the time of sampling, all cohort members were nominally healthy, though unrecorded immune exposures were likely present. The donor was CMV seropositive and was included in the group of 250 to 300 seropositive cohort members. A peripheral blood sample was collected from each donor, and TCR beta sequencing was performed on peripheral blood mononuclear cells. The Qiagen DNeasy Blood Extraction Kit was used to extract genomic DNA from the blood cell samples. Libraries were built with the immunoSEQ multiplex PCR assay. For the multiplex PCR, a mixture combining 60 forward primers for TCR Vbeta segments and 13 reverse primers for TCR Jbeta segments was used. The CDR3 region of rearranged TCR beta genes was amplified from genomic DNA by a multiplex PCR assay. Amplified TCR beta libraries were sequenced as 87-base-pair reads on the Illumina HiSeq System. Per the original workflow: A later analysis counted some 80 million unique TCR beta chains across the 550 to 800 repertoires, and roughly 9.9 million of these chains were shared by at least two donors. Raw reads were error-corrected and collapsed into unique sequences with a nearest-neighbor algorithm that merged closely related sequences to remove PCR and sequencing errors. CDR3 sequences were aligned to IMGT reference sequences to assign V, D and J gene segments. For a sequence to be retained, at least a six-nucleotide match to both a V gene segment and a J gene segment was required. A rearrangement counted as productive if the CDR3 had no stop codons and remained in frame with V and J, and every other rearrangement counted as non-productive. CDR3 was defined according to IMGT convention as the region running from the second conserved V-encoded cysteine to the conserved J-encoded phenylalanine. Sequences without an unambiguous match to a single V gene segment were excluded from the earlier analysis of several hundred of the donors. In an earlier analysis of around 590 of the donors, a V segment was called functional when productive rearrangements were above 56.7%, and segregating when the standard deviation between donors exceeded 5%. A statistical classification framework was built to diagnose cytomegalovirus status from the catalog of TCR beta chain sequences. In a later analysis, TCR nucleotide sequences were compared against IMGT/GENE-DB human TR gene sequences so that V and J genes could be assigned. In a later analysis, CDR3 sequences and most-parsimonious VDJ recombination scenarios were assigned using the TCRdist pipeline. In a later analysis, each TCR beta chain was defined by its CDR3 amino acid sequence together with its V-gene family, and reads without a unique V-gene family were excluded. A later analysis removed roughly 590 highly shared, low-generation-probability nucleotide sequences to deal with suspected cross-contamination and a sequencing artifact. A later analysis calculated a clonal expansion index for each public chain from normalized within-repertoire ranks of inferred template counts. A later analysis computed generation probabilities with a VDJ recombination model fitted to out-of-frame rearrangements, and checked the results against IGoR. In a later analysis, hypergeometric tests were used to score TCR-TCR, TCR-HLA and TCR-CMV co-occurrence, with a repertoire-size bias correction applied to TCR pairs. False discovery rates were estimated in a later analysis by permuting HLA or CMV assignments 20 times. A later analysis grouped co-occurring TCRs with DBSCAN, adding TCRdist sequence similarity when clustering within HLA-allele-positive subsets. Co-occurrence clustering excluded repertoires with fewer than 30,000 or more than 120,000 public chains, plus five with anomalous nucleotide sharing. Here the immuneACCESS table is served through TCRdb, limited to in-frame sequences with V and J called. Missing clones are a known gap in these copies; in checked studies unresolved V genes cover under half, and the rest lacks a known reason. The V and J calls and clone size were taken over from that table, and D and trimming were inferred from the DNA. This sample lists about 140,000 clones; approximately 71% were detected once. Approximately 10% of the sample rests with the top ten.

This clone occurred a few times. What this receptor recognizes is not known. No base quality values were provided; no much bigger clone lies one nucleotide off. This sequence was found in a man younger than 35 in good health and CMV-seropositive. Sequencing used PBMCs.

The CDR3 protein is CASSQEVAEKQYF. Here is the DNA: TGCGCCAGCAGTCAGGAGGTGGCGGAGAAGCAGTACTTC. The rearrangement joined TRBV5-1 to TRBJ2-7, with a tentative D gene TRBD2 over 5 matching bases. The CDR3 numbers 13 residues from cysteine through phenylalanine. Only the CDR3 region is kept as DNA, spanning 39 bases read in frame from base 1. As encoded in the germline V gene, CDR1 is SGHRS while CDR2 is YFSETQ. Between the V and J ends, shortened by 5 bases and 8 bases respectively, the junction contains 17 bases.